The next 20 T cell receptor beta chains were all read from a single sample in a study of T cells in localized non-small cell lung cancer (dated by TCRdb to the early 2020s). The method behind the library was the immunoSEQ multiplex PCR assay. What TCRdb holds here is the immuneACCESS table cut down to in-frame rearrangements. Part of the clones is not present; checked against another copy, under half of the missing clones reflect an unresolved V gene, and the others are unexplained. The sample table holds around 1,100 clones, of which around 19% were seen once. 22% of the sample is taken by the ten largest. The sample consisted of normal lung tissue next to the tumor, taken before any cancer treatment. These receptors came from a male donor aged 60 or over with stage II lung adenocarcinoma.

The gene calls are TRBV9 and TRBJ1-5; unclear D gene. Germline V gene data show CDR1 as SGDLS and CDR2 as YYNGEE. The CDR3 is made up of 12 amino acids. The V end was cut by 5 bases, the J end by 4 bases, with 7 bases between. CDR3 residues: CASSEPNQPQHF. The CDR3 coding sequence is TGTGCCAGCAGTGAACCGAATCAGCCCCAGCATTTT. The variable domain in full, completed from reference TRBV9 and TRBJ1-5, reads DSGVTQTPKHLITATGQRVTLRCSPRSGDLSVYWYQQSLDQGLQFLIQYYNGEERAKGNILERFSAQQFPDLHSELNLSSLELGDSALYFCASSEPNQPQHFGDGTRLSIL.

V usage is TRBV16 and J usage is TRBJ2-1; 12 bases agree with TRBD1. Looked up from germline, CDR1 is KGHSY and CDR2 is FQNENV. The CDR3 sequence is 15 residues long. With 4 bases clipped from V and 8 bases from J, the junction kept 6 bases outside the gene matches. CDR3 nucleotide sequence: TGTGCCAGCAGCCCTTCCGGGACAGGGGGCGATGAGCAGTTCTTC. This translates into CASSPSGTGGDEQFF.

The chain couples TRBV30 to TRBJ2-7; D is ambiguous. The V gene's germline CDR1 is GTSNPN and CDR2 SVGIG (reference sequence). The CDR3 is made up of 11 amino acids. V lost 4 bases to trimming and J lost 5 bases, with 9 bases between them. The CDR3: CAWKDRDEQYF. The CDR3, as DNA: TGTGCCTGGAAGGATCGAGACGAGCAGTACTTC.

This clone is labeled as medium-sized. The chain combines TRBV11-3 with TRBJ2-5; 10 positions agree with TRBD1. This CDR3 is 14 amino acids long. The germline V gene encodes CDR1 SGHNT and CDR2 YENEEA. The J segment lost 5 bases and the V segment lost 5 bases, leaving 5 bases of the junction unmatched. The chain's CDR3 is CASSRQGASETQYF. In DNA form, the CDR3 reads TGTGCCAGCAGCCGACAGGGGGCTAGCGAGACCCAGTACTTC.

The chain recombines TRBV29-1 with TRBJ2-7, with D uncertain. The V end lost 6 bases, the J end lost 3 bases, and 12 bases lay between the germline ends. Germline values: CDR1 SQVTM, CDR2 ANQGSEA. CDR3 length: 12 amino acids. CDR3 in amino acids: CSVGDGDYEQYF. CDR3 bases: TGCAGCGTGGGTGATGGGGACTACGAGCAGTACTTC.

The chain couples TRBV12-5 to TRBJ1-6, with 8 bases aligning to TRBD1. The CDR3 has 13 amino acids. The germline CDR1 and CDR2 sequences are LGHNT and FRNRAP. This CDR3 reads CASTGQGNSPLHF. The CDR3, as DNA: TGTGCCAGCACCGGACAGGGTAATTCACCCCTCCACTTT.

The chain carries TRBV19 and TRBJ2-3, with 15 bases identical to TRBD2. Germline values: CDR1 LNHDA, CDR2 SQIVND (reference sequence). V dropped 5 bases and J dropped 0; count of bases not matched to a gene: 12. This CDR3 has 20 amino acids. The CDR3 DNA is TGTGCCAGTAGTCCAGATATTCGGGGACTAGCGGGGGGTAGCACAGATACGCAGTATTTT. Protein: CASSPDIRGLAGGSTDTQYF.

The V and J genes are TRBV10-2 and TRBJ1-4, with a tentative D call TRBD1 (6 bases). Germline CDR1 is WSHSY and CDR2 is SAAADI. CDR3 length: 13 amino acids. V shed 8 bases and J shed 8 bases, with 15 bases lying between them. The CDR3 sequence: CASDQGRGEKLFF. The CDR3 DNA reads as TGCGCCAGCGACCAGGGTAGGGGGGAAAAACTGTTTTTT.

By share of the sample, this clone is hyperexpanded (1% or more). The CDR3 nucleotides are TGTGCCAGCAGTTACCCGGCAGGGGCCCACGAGCAGTACTTC. Amino acid sequence: CASSYPAGAHEQYF. The chain is built from TRBV6-8 and TRBJ2-7; tentatively, D is TRBD1 (6 bases). The V end was cut by 2 bases, the J end by 5 bases, with 13 bases between. The germline CDR1 and CDR2 sequences are MNHGY and SAAAGT. The CDR3 has 14 residues.

This clone appeared a few times. The chain is built from TRBV11-3 and TRBJ2-7, with D possibly being TRBD1 or TRBD2 (5 bases each). Germline V gene lookup returns CDR1 SGHNT and CDR2 YENEEA. Trimming removed 5 bases at V and 1 base at J, with 12 bases between. This CDR3 spans 14 amino acids. For the CDR3, the DNA is TGTGCCAGCAGCCCGAGGGGCGGATCCTACGAGCAGTACTTC. This gives the protein CASSPRGGSYEQYF.

The chain combines TRBV18 with TRBJ2-7; D is unclear. Per germline, CDR1 KGHSH and CDR2 LQKENI. V was cut by 6 bases and J by 5 bases, with 17 bases left in between. There are 14 residues in the CDR3. The CDR3 reads CASSKTPLVHEQYF. The CDR3 DNA reads TGTGCCAGCTCGAAGACGCCGTTGGTGCACGAGCAGTACTTC.

This chain uses TRBV11-3 with TRBJ1-4; no firm D call. Germline V gene data show CDR1 as SGHNT and CDR2 as YENEEA. CDR3 length: 15 residues. Trimming pared 4 bases from V and 0 bases from J, leaving 9 bases between. The chain's CDR3 is CASSSPRPTNEKLFF. The CDR3 nucleotides read TGTGCCAGCAGCTCCCCGAGGCCAACTAATGAAAAACTGTTTTTT. The full variable domain, completed using reference TRBV11-3 and TRBJ1-4, is EAGVVQSPRYKIIEKKQPVAFWCNPISGHNTLYWYLQNLGQGPELLIRYENEEAVDDSQLPKDRFSAERLKGVDSTLKIQPAELGDSAVYLCASSSPRPTNEKLFFGSGTQLSVL.

The genes are TRBV28 and TRBJ2-5; D uncertain. The CDR3 contains 14 residues. V lost 10 bases, J lost 5 bases, and 20 bases lay in between. Germline CDR1 is MDHEN and CDR2 is SYDVKM. The CDR3 DNA reads TGTGCCACCCTCGAACCGTCGACGATGGAGACCCAGTACTTC. Translated: CATLEPSTMETQYF.

The rearrangement links TRBV7-6 to TRBJ1-3; D might be TRBD1 (5 bases). Trimming took off 7 bases at V and 9 bases at J, with 25 bases between the two ends. CDR3 length equals 16 residues. CDR1 and CDR2 from the germline V gene are SGHVS and FNYEAQ. Here the CDR3 DNA reads TGTGCCAGCAAGGGACGGGGGAAAGGAGACGAACGCACCATATATTTT. It translates to CASKGRGKGDERTIYF.

This clone was seen a handful of times. V and J are TRBV9 and TRBJ2-1; D gene uncertain. The CDR3 covers 15 residues. Germline V lookup: CDR1 SGDLS, CDR2 YYNGEE. V lost 4 bases and J 1 base, leaving 12 bases between the germline ends. Here the CDR3 DNA reads TGTGCCAGCAGCCCCCGGTTCGAGTCCTACAATGAGCAGTTCTTC. Its protein is CASSPRFESYNEQFF. Supplemented by reference TRBV9 and TRBJ2-1, the full variable domain reads DSGVTQTPKHLITATGQRVTLRCSPRSGDLSVYWYQQSLDQGLQFLIQYYNGEERAKGNILERFSAQQFPDLHSELNLSSLELGDSALYFCASSPRFESYNEQFFGPGTRLTVL.

This clone has only a few counts. V is TRBV9 and J is TRBJ2-1, with TRBD2 matching over 7 bases. Unmatched junction bases numbered 3, after V lost 1 base and J lost 2 bases. Germline lookup yields CDR1 SGDLS and CDR2 YYNGEE. The CDR3 contains 15 residues. The CDR3 loop reads CASSVLAETYNEQFF. The CDR3 bases are TGTGCCAGCAGCGTACTAGCGGAAACCTACAATGAGCAGTTCTTC.

This clone has more than one count but fewer than ten. The rearrangement links TRBV30 to TRBJ2-5; 13 nucleotides align to TRBD2. CDR3 length equals 15 residues. Trimming took 4 bases from V and 4 from J; bases not matched to a gene: 6. Germline CDR1 GTSNPN, CDR2 SVGIG (reference sequence). Here the CDR3 reads CAWKRTSGGPETQYF. The CDR3 region has the DNA TGTGCCTGGAAACGGACTAGCGGGGGCCCAGAGACCCAGTACTTC.

The V and J genes are TRBV29-1 and TRBJ2-1, with 7 positions matching TRBD1. In germline, CDR1 is SQVTM, CDR2 ANQGSEA. V shed 7 bases, J shed 8 bases, and the junction held 14 bases outside the gene matches. CDR3 size: 14 residues. CDR3 protein: CSASGEGAVDEQFF. DNA for the CDR3: TGCAGCGCTTCTGGTGAGGGGGCCGTGGATGAGCAGTTCTTC.

This clone was seen a few times. The chain carries TRBV11-3 and TRBJ2-2; TRBD1 might be the D (6 bases). V lost 4 bases and J lost 6, with 12 bases in between. CDR1 and CDR2 from the germline V gene are SGHNT and YENEEA. This CDR3 spans 14 amino acids. CDR3 coding DNA: TGTGCCAGCAGCTACATACAGGGCGCCGGGGAGCTGTTTTTT. It codes for CASSYIQGAGELFF.

The V call is TRBV18, the J call TRBJ2-1; D is possibly TRBD2 (6 bases). The CDR3 is 17 residues long. The germline CDR1 and CDR2 sequences are KGHSH and LQKENI. Deletions cut 3 bases from V and 0 bases from J, with 15 bases between. The CDR3 is CASSPGGGGRSYNEQFF. The CDR3 region has the DNA TGTGCCAGCTCACCGGGGGGAGGCGGGCGCTCCTACAATGAGCAGTTCTTC.